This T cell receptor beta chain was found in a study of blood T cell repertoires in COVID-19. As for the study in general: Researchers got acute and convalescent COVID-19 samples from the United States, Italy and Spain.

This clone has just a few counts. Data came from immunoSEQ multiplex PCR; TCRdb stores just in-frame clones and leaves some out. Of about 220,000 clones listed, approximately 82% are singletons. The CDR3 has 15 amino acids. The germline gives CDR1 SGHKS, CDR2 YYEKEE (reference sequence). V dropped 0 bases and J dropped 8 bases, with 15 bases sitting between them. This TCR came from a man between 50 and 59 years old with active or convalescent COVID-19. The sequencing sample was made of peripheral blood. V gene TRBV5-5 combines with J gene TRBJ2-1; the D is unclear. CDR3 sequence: CASSLVQVLVHEQFF. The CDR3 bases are TGTGCCAGCAGCTTGGTTCAGGTTCTGGTCCATGAGCAGTTCTTC. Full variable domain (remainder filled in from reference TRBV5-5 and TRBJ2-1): DAGVTQSPTHLIKTRGQQVTLRCSPISGHKSVSWYQQVLGQGPQFIFQYYEKEERGRGNFPDRFSARQFPNYSSELNVNALLLGDSALYLCASSLVQVLVHEQFFGPGTRLTVL.